Below are 7 T cell receptor beta chains sequenced from a single sample in a study of T cell responses to AZD1222 COVID-19 vaccine. Repertoires were generated with immunoSEQ multiplex PCR, while TCRdb's copy carries only in-frame clones and drops some. Of about 77,000 clones in the sample, 92% were seen once. Sample: peripheral blood, taken 28 days after the second AZD1222 dose. These receptors originate from an adult who received the AZD1222 COVID-19 vaccine.

This clone came up once. This chain links TRBV5-6 with TRBJ2-3, with D uncertain. This CDR3 contains 16 residues. With 0 bases removed from V and 0 bases from J, the gap between germline ends came to 11 bases. Germline V lookup: CDR1 SGHDT, CDR2 YYEEEE. The DNA of the CDR3 is TGTGCCAGCAGCTTGGTCTCGTTGCGGAGCACAGATACGCAGTATTTT. Its protein product is CASSLVSLRSTDTQYF.

The chain is built from TRBV19 and TRBJ2-7, with TRBD1 matching over 7 bases. V was pared by 5 bases and J by 0 bases, with 7 bases of the junction left unmatched. CDR3 size: 15 residues. Germline CDR1 LNHDA, CDR2 SQIVND (reference sequence). The chain's CDR3 is CASSPGTAFSYEQYF. The DNA for the CDR3 is TGTGCCAGTAGTCCAGGGACAGCCTTCTCCTACGAGCAGTACTTC.

J is TRBJ1-3 and V is TRBV7-8; D is undetermined. V was trimmed by 5 bases and J by 0 bases, leaving 14 bases between them. This CDR3 has 16 residues. Germline loops: CDR1 SGHVS, CDR2 FQNEAQ. CDR3 in DNA: TGTGCCAGCAGCCGGGAGGAACTAGTCTCTGGAAACACCATATATTTT. Amino acid sequence: CASSREELVSGNTIYF.

This clone was detected once. The V call is TRBV24-1, the J call TRBJ2-1, with D tentatively TRBD1 (5 bases). Trimming removed 5 bases from V and 1 base from J, with 8 bases in between. Per germline, CDR1 KGHDR and CDR2 SFDVKD. The CDR3 contains 14 residues. The CDR3: CATSGQRSYNEQFF. The CDR3 DNA sequence: TGTGCCACCAGTGGACAGCGTTCCTACAATGAGCAGTTCTTC.

This clone was observed a single time. This sequence joins TRBV6-2 or TRBV6-3 and TRBJ1-2; tentative D call: TRBD1 (6 bases). Deletions cut 5 bases from V and 2 bases from J, with 9 bases between. Germline loops: CDR1 MNHEY, CDR2 SVGEGT. This CDR3 is built from 13 residues. CDR3 DNA: TGTGCCAGCAGTAGAAGGGGGAACTATGGCTACACCTTC. Translated: CASSRRGNYGYTF.

The V call is TRBV28, the J call TRBJ2-7, with unresolved D. The CDR3 runs to 14 residues. Germline CDR1 reads MDHEN; CDR2 reads SYDVKM. Trimming took off 4 bases at V and 0 bases at J, with 10 bases between the two ends. The CDR3 region has the DNA TGTGCCAGCAGTTCCCCGAACTACTCCTACGAGCAGTACTTC. Residues: CASSSPNYSYEQYF.

This clone has just one count. The chain is built from TRBV30 and TRBJ2-1, with 13 bases identical to TRBD2. V was pared by 0 bases and J by 7 bases, with 3 bases of the junction left unmatched. The CDR3 has 15 amino acids. Germline V gives CDR1 GTSNPN, CDR2 SVGIG (reference sequence). CDR3 loop: CAWSVLAGGPNEQFF. Here the CDR3 DNA reads TGTGCCTGGAGTGTACTAGCGGGAGGGCCGAATGAGCAGTTCTTC.